This T cell receptor beta chain was identified in a study of post-analysis software for immune sequencing data. About this clonotype: The antigen is not known.

Unique molecular identifiers tagged the TCR beta cDNA libraries. MiXCR, applied by TCRdb to the PCR reads, yields one record per CDR3 protein. The profile shows roughly 650,000 distinct CDR3 sequences, 55% to 60% of them singletons. Germline CDR1 reads SGHVS; CDR2 reads FNYEAQ. The CDR3 extends over 14 amino acids. Study-level findings and limits: TRBV5-6, TRBV5-1 and TRBV20-1 belonged to a set of about 5 TRBV segments that were more frequent in patients than controls.

The V gene is TRBV7-6, the J gene TRBJ2-7; TRBD2 matches at 12 bases. TRBJ2-5 matches the DNA end more closely, so the J call is doubtful. This receptor was identified in a girl aged 2 to 9 with multiple sclerosis. The sample consisted of blood. DNA for the CDR3: TGTGCCAGCAGCTGGACTAGCGGGGAAGAGACCCAGTACTTC. It encodes CASSWTSGEETQYF.